The 12 T cell receptor beta chains in this list originate from one sample, sequenced in a study of cytomegalovirus exposure and HLA in healthy donors. A multiplex PCR was run with 60 Vbeta primers and 13 Jbeta primers. Sequenced by immunoSEQ multiplex PCR; TCRdb stores in-frame clones only, minus some. This sample has approximately 170,000 clones, with around 80% found just once. Sequencing input: PBMCs. Every receptor here comes from a woman aged 40 to 55 in good health and CMV-seropositive.

The chain uses TRBV6-5 and TRBJ2-2, with 11 bases lining up with TRBD2. Germline V gene sequence: CDR1 MNHEY, CDR2 SVGAGI. The CDR3 loop spans 14 amino acids. After removal of 6 bases from V and 5 bases from J, the junction contained 2 bases not matched to a gene. This CDR3 is CASRVAGGTGELFF. CDR3 coding DNA: TGTGCCAGCAGGGTAGCGGGGGGGACCGGGGAGCTGTTTTTT.

CDR3 loop: CASSDEGAFYGYTF. The CDR3 coding sequence is TGCGCCAGCAGTGATGAGGGGGCGTTCTATGGCTACACCTTC. V is TRBV10-2 and J is TRBJ1-2; 7 bases are a match to TRBD1. V gave up 3 bases and J gave up 4 bases; unmatched junction bases: 5. CDR1 is WSHSY, CDR2 SAAADI, per germline. This CDR3 region has 14 residues.

The rearrangement joins TRBV30 to TRBJ1-1, with 8 bases matching TRBD1. There are 13 residues in the CDR3. Germline assignment: CDR1 GTSNPN and CDR2 SVGIG (reference sequence). V lost 3 bases and J lost 8; bases outside the gene matches: 8. The DNA of the CDR3 is TGTGCCTGGAGCCCCGGGACAGGTTTCGAAGCTTTCTTT. This encodes CAWSPGTGFEAFF.

The gene calls are TRBV19 and TRBJ1-5; D unclear. V dropped 0 bases and J dropped 2 bases, with 11 bases sitting between them. In germline, CDR1 is LNHDA, CDR2 SQIVND (reference sequence). The CDR3 covers 16 residues. CDR3 coding DNA: TGTGCCAGTAGTATAGATCCATCTTCGGGCAATCAGCCCCAGCATTTT. Translation gives CASSIDPSSGNQPQHF.

This chain connects TRBV7-2 to TRBJ2-5; 7 bases line up with TRBD1. V was clipped by 1 base and J by 4 bases; unmatched bases: 6. This CDR3 contains 15 residues. The germline V gene encodes CDR1 SGHTA and CDR2 FQGNSA. In nucleotides, the CDR3 is TGTGCCAGCAGCTTAGAAGGGGGCCGTAGAGAGACCCAGTACTTC. This codes for CASSLEGGRRETQYF.

The chain links TRBV28 to TRBJ2-5; D remains ambiguous. The V and J ends lost 1 base and 2 bases respectively, with 5 bases between them. This CDR3 has 13 residues. Germline CDR1 is MDHEN and CDR2 is SYDVKM. As DNA, the CDR3 is TGTGCCAGCAGTTTATCAGGACAAGAGACCCAGTACTTC. Amino acids: CASSLSGQETQYF.

In this sample, this clone turned up a few times. This chain uses TRBV10-1 with TRBJ1-6, with 7 bases that match TRBD1. The CDR3 spans 18 residues. Trimming removed 6 bases from V and 3 bases from J; junction bases left unmatched: 14. The germline V gene has CDR1 WNHNN and CDR2 SYGVQD (reference sequence). The CDR3 DNA is TGCGCCAGCAGCGCCTACCAGGGGGTAGCCTACTATAATTCACCCCTCCACTTT. Amino acid sequence: CASSAYQGVAYYNSPLHF.

This chain uses TRBV15 with TRBJ1-2, with D unclear. The CDR3 has 14 residues. V was clipped by 4 bases and J by 2 bases, with 11 bases between them. Germline CDR1 reads LNHNV; CDR2 reads YYDKDF (reference sequence). The CDR3 nucleotides are TGTGCCACCAGCAAGAGAACAGACAACTATGGCTACACCTTC. Translation gives CATSKRTDNYGYTF.

The chain recombines TRBV20-1 with TRBJ1-2, with a possible D match to TRBD1 (6 bases). CDR3 length equals 11 residues. Germline V gene lookup returns CDR1 DFQATT and CDR2 SNEGSKA (reference sequence). V was cut by 5 bases and J by 4 bases, with 8 bases left in between. CDR3 in amino acids: CSAGTPYGYTF. CDR3 DNA sequence: TGCAGTGCTGGGACACCCTATGGCTACACCTTC.

CDR3 protein: CASSPTMGHLNTEAFF. As DNA, the CDR3 is TGTGCCAGCAGCCCGACCATGGGACACCTGAACACTGAAGCTTTCTTT. The chain uses TRBV11-2 and TRBJ1-1; D is possibly TRBD1 (6 bases). The CDR3 is 16 residues long. Germline V CDR1 and CDR2: SGHAT, FQNNGV. Trimming took off 5 bases at V and 0 bases at J, with 16 bases between the two ends.

The chain employs TRBV4-2 and TRBJ2-5; TRBD2 agrees at 12 bases. This CDR3 is built from 17 residues. Germline CDR1 reads LGHNA; CDR2 reads YNFKEQ. After removal of 0 bases from V and 5 bases from J, the junction contained 7 bases not matched to a gene. Written as DNA, the CDR3 is TGTGCCAGCAGCCAAGAGTCTAGCGGGGGGGCCGCGGAGACCCAGTACTTC. Translated, it gives CASSQESSGGAAETQYF.

This rearrangement joins TRBV5-1 to TRBJ1-2; 7 bases fit TRBD1. Germline V gene data show CDR1 as SGHRS and CDR2 as YFSETQ. V lost 2 bases, J lost 4 bases, and 5 bases stayed unmatched. The CDR3 is 14 residues long. The CDR3 DNA follows: TGCGCCAGCAGCTTCGGGACAGTCTCCTATGGCTACACCTTC. The encoded protein is CASSFGTVSYGYTF.